One and the same sample provided the 13 T cell receptor beta chains below, sequenced in a study of T cell repertoires in cytomegalovirus infection. These TCRs are of unknown antigen specificity. TCRdb ran MiXCR on the reads and lists one entry per CDR3 protein. Here the sample spans approximately 990,000 distinct CDR3 sequences, approximately 32% being singletons. This specimen consisted of cultured CD8+ T cells from PBMCs, obtained from culture after CMV antigen stimulation. The receptors here all came from a human donor in good health (CMV status not recorded). Some clones in this sample may be carry-over from other donors' samples.

This clonotype turned up a few times. The rearrangement links TRBV6-1 to TRBJ2-1; perhaps TRBD2 as D (5 bases). This CDR3 region has 11 residues. In germline, CDR1 is MNHNS, CDR2 SASEGT. V lost 8 bases, J lost 8 bases, and 10 bases lay in between. The CDR3 DNA sequence: TGTGCCAGCTCCGGGGTTGATGAGCAGTTCTTC. Amino acids: CASSGVDEQFF.

The chain employs TRBV27 and TRBJ2-7; 10 nucleotides match TRBD2. Losses at the gene ends were 2 bases for V and 0 bases for J; bases not matched to a gene: 1. This CDR3 comprises 15 residues. CDR1 is MNHEY, CDR2 SMNVEV, per germline (reference sequence). CDR3 sequence reads: CASSLTSGVSYEQYF. CDR3 DNA sequence: TGTGCCAGCAGTTTAACTAGCGGGGTCTCCTACGAGCAGTACTTC.

Of note for this clonotype: A much larger clone sits a single nucleotide away, making a read error possible. This chain uses TRBV12-3 or TRBV12-4 with TRBJ1-1; D ambiguous. The CDR3 runs 16 residues. The CDR3 sequence is CAGSFLVRRQDTEAFF. CDR3 sequence (DNA): TGTGCCGGCAGTTTTCTGGTCCGTAGGCAGGACACTGAAGCTTTCTTT.

This clonotype was recorded a few times. The rearrangement joins TRBV7-6 to TRBJ1-1; weak D call: TRBD1 (5 bases). CDR1 and CDR2 from the germline V gene are SGHVS and FNYEAQ. The CDR3 totals 14 residues. V shed 5 bases and J shed 5 bases, with 15 bases lying between them. Here the CDR3 DNA reads TGTGCCAGCAGCCCAGCAGGGACTGGGACTGAAGCTTTCTTT. Its protein is CASSPAGTGTEAFF.

This clonotype was counted ten times or more. This chain connects TRBV7-9 to TRBJ1-6, with D perhaps matching TRBD1 (6 bases). Trimming stripped 5 bases from V and 5 bases from J, with 16 bases between. This CDR3 spans 16 amino acids. Germline V gives CDR1 SEHNR, CDR2 FQNEAQ (reference sequence). In DNA form, the CDR3 reads TGTGCCAGCAGCCCCCGCCTAGGGGGAGATAATTCACCCCTCCACTTT. Translating gives CASSPRLGGDNSPLHF.

The chain links TRBV6-6 to TRBJ2-7; 10 bases are shared with TRBD1. Losses at the gene ends were 10 bases for V and 1 base for J; bases not matched to a gene: 4. The CDR3 has 13 amino acids. In germline, CDR1 is MNHNY, CDR2 SVGAGI (reference sequence). CDR3 bases: TGTGCCACCGGACAGGGGGGTTCCTACGAGCAGTACGTC. It is translated as CATGQGGSYEQYV.

The chain links TRBV29-1 to TRBJ1-1; the D gene is possibly TRBD1 (5 bases). V dropped 4 bases and J dropped 4 bases, with 13 bases sitting between them. The CDR3 sequence is 13 residues long. Per germline, CDR1 SQVTM and CDR2 ANQGSEA. CDR3 in amino acids: CSVGEGLGTEAFF. The CDR3 coding sequence is TGCAGCGTTGGGGAGGGGTTGGGCACTGAAGCTTTCTTT. The complete variable domain, with remaining parts taken from reference TRBV29-1 and TRBJ1-1, reads SAVISQKPSRDICQRGTSLTIQCQVDSQVTMMFWYRQQPGQSLTLIATANQGSEATYESGFVIDKFPISRPNLTFSTLTVSNMSPEDSSIYLCSVGEGLGTEAFFGQGTRLTVV.

This clonotype came up many times. CDR3 sequence (DNA): TGTGCCAGCAGCTTCTACGTGAACTATGGCTACACCTTC. Amino acid sequence: CASSFYVNYGYTF. The chain recombines TRBV11-2 with TRBJ1-2, with no clear D. The germline V and J ends were trimmed by 3 bases and 2 bases, with 7 bases remaining between them. The germline V gene has CDR1 SGHAT and CDR2 FQNNGV. The CDR3 is 13 amino acids.

The sample holds many counts of this clonotype. The J gene is TRBJ2-7, the V gene TRBV7-9, with TRBD1 identical over 9 bases. Germline-derived CDR1 and CDR2 are SEHNR and FQNEAQ (reference sequence). There are 15 residues in the CDR3. The J segment lost 1 base and the V segment lost 5 bases, leaving 6 bases of the junction unmatched. The DNA for the CDR3 is TGTGCCAGCAGCCCCGGGACAGGGCCATCCTACGAGCAGTACTTC. Amino acid sequence: CASSPGTGPSYEQYF.

This chain connects TRBV2 to TRBJ2-7; maybe TRBD1 (6 bases). Trimming shortened V by 6 bases and J by 3 bases, and 12 bases separated the two germline ends. The germline V gene has CDR1 SNHLY and CDR2 FYNNEI. The CDR3 runs to 13 residues. Here the CDR3 DNA reads TGTGCCAGCAGGACAGGCTGGAGCTACGAGCAGTACTTC. Translating gives CASRTGWSYEQYF.

This clonotype has more than one count but fewer than ten. This sequence joins TRBV24-1 and TRBJ2-1; TRBD1 or TRBD2 may be the D gene (5 bases each). The V gene lost 3 bases and the J gene lost 7 bases, with 12 bases spanning the gap. This CDR3 is built from 14 residues. CDR1 and CDR2 (germline): KGHDR, SFDVKD. CDR3 amino acids: CATSDRGEGNEQFF. Written as DNA, the CDR3 is TGTGCCACCAGTGATAGGGGCGAGGGGAATGAGCAGTTCTTC.

The rearrangement uses TRBV2 and TRBJ2-2, with 8 positions matching TRBD2. CDR3 length: 18 amino acids. Germline trimming cut 7 bases from V and 1 base from J; bases unmatched to any gene: 14. CDR1 is SNHLY and CDR2 is FYNNEI in the germline V gene. Written as DNA, the CDR3 is TGTGCCAGCAACCCAGCGGGGGCTATCTTTGAGAACACCGGGGAGCTGTTTTTT. Amino acid sequence: CASNPAGAIFENTGELFF.

Ten or more counts support this clonotype. The CDR3 nucleotides read TGTGCCAGCAGCTTATTCCAGGGATCTAATGAAAAACTGTTTTTT. This codes for CASSLFQGSNEKLFF. V gene TRBV7-2 combines with J gene TRBJ1-4; D may be TRBD1 (5 bases). Germline V gene lookup returns CDR1 SGHTA and CDR2 FQGNSA. Between the trimmed V and J ends, which lost 2 bases and 3 bases, there was a span of 10 bases. CDR3 length: 15 amino acids.